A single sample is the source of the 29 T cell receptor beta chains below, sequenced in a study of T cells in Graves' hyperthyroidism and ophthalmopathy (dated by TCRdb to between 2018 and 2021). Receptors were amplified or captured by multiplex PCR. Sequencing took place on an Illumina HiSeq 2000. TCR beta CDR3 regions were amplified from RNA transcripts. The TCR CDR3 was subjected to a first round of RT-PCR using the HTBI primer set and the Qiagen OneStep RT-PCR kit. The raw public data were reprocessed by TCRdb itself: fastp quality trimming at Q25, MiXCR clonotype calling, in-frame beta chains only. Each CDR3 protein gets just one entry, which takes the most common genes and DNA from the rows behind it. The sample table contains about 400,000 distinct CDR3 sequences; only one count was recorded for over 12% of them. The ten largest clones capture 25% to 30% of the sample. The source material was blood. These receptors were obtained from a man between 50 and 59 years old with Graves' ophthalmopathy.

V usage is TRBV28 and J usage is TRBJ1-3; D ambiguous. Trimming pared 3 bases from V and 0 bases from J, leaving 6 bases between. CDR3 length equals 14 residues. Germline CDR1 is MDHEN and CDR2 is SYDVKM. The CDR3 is CASSFSLSGNTIYF. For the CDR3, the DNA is TGTGCCAGCAGTTTTAGTCTCTCTGGAAACACCATATATTTT.

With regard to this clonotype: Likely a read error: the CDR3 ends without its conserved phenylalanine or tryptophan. DNA of the CDR3: TGTGCCAGCAGTTTAATCGGGACCCAAGAGACCCAGTACCTC. Protein sequence: CASSLIGTQETQYL. The V call is TRBV12-3 or TRBV12-4, the J call TRBJ2-5; the D call may be TRBD1 or TRBD2 (5 bases each). Trimming stripped 2 bases from V and 1 base from J, with 8 bases between. CDR3 length: 14 amino acids.

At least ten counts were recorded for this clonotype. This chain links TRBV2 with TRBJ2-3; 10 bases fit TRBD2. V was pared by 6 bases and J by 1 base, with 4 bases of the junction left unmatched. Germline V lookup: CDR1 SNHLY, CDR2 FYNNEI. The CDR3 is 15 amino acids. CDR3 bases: TGTGCCAGCAGCAAGCGGGAGGGCCGCACAGATACGCAGTATTTT. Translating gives CASSKREGRTDTQYF.

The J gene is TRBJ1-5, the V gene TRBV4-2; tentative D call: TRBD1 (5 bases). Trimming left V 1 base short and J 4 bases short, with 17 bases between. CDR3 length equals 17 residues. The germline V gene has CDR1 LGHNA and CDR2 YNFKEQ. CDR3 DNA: TGTGCCAGCAGCCAAGTAGGACACTCCAACGGAAATCAGCCCCAGCATTTT. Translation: CASSQVGHSNGNQPQHF.

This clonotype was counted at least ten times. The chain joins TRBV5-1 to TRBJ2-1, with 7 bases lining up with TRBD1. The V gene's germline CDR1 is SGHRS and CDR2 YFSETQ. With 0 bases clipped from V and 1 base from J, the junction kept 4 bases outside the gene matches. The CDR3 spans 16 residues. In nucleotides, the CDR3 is TGCGCCAGCAGCTTGGGTCCAGGGGGTTCCTACAATGAGCAGTTCTTC. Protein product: CASSLGPGGSYNEQFF.

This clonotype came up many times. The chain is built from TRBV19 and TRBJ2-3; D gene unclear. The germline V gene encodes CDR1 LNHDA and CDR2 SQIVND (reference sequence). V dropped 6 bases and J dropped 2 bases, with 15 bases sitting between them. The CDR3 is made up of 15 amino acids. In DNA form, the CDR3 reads TGTGCCAGTAGACCCCTGACACCCATCACAGATACGCAGTATTTT. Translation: CASRPLTPITDTQYF.

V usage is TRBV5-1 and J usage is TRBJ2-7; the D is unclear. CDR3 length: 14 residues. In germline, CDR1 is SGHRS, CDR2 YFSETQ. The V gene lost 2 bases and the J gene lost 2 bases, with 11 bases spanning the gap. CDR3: CASSLEETTYEQYF. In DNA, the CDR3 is TGCGCCAGCAGCTTAGAAGAAACCACCTACGAGCAGTACTTC.

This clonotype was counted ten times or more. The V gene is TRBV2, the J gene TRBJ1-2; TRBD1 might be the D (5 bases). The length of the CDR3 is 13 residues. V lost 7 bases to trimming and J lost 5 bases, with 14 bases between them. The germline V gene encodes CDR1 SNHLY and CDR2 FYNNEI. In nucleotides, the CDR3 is TGTGCCAGCACTCCCGGGGGAGCTTATGGCTACACCTTC. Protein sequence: CASTPGGAYGYTF. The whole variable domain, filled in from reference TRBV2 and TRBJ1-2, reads EPEVTQTPSHQVTQMGQEVILRCVPISNHLYFYWYRQILGQKVEFLVSFYNNEISEKSEIFDDQFSVERPDGSNFTLKIRSTKLEDSAMYFCASTPGGAYGYTFGSGTRLTVV.

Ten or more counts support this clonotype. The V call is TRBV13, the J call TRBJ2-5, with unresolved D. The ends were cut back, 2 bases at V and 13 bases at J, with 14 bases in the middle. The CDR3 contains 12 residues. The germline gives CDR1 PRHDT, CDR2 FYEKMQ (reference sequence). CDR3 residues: CASSLFNGGAYF. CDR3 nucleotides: TGTGCCAGCAGCTTATTCAACGGTGGCGCGTACTTC. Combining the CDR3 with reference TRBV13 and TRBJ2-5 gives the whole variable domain AAGVIQSPRHLIKEKRETATLKCYPIPRHDTVYWYQQGPGQDPQFLISFYEKMQSDKGSIPDRFSAQQFSDYHSELNMSSLELGDSALYFCASSLFNGGAYFGPGTRLLVL.

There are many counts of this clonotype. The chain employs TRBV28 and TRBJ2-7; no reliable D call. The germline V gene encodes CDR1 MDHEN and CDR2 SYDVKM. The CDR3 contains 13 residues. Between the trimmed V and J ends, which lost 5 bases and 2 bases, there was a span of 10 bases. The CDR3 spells CASSPDTPYEQYF. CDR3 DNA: TGTGCCAGCAGTCCAGACACACCCTACGAGCAGTACTTC.

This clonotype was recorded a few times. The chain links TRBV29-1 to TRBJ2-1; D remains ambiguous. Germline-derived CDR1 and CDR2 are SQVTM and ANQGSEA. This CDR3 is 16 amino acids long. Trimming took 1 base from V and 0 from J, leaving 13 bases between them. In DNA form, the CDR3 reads TGCAGCGTTGAAGGGCACGAGGAGAGCTCCTACAATGAGCAGTTCTTC. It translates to CSVEGHEESSYNEQFF.

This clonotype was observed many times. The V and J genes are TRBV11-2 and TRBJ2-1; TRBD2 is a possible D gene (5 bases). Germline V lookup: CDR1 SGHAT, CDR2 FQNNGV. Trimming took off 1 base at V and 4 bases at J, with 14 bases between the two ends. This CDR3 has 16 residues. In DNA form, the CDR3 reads TGTGCCAGCAGCTTAGGCAACAGTCGAGGGTACAATGAGCAGTTCTTC. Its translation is CASSLGNSRGYNEQFF.

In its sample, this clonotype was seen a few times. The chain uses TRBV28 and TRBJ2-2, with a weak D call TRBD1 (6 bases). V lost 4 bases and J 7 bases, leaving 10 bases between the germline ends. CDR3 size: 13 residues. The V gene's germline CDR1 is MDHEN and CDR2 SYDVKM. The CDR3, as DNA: TGTGCCAGCAGTTACAGGGTTAACGGGGAGCTGTTTTTT. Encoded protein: CASSYRVNGELFF.

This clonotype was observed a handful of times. CDR3 nucleotides: TGTGCCAGCAGCCTGGTAGCGGCGGGCGGGGAGCTGTTTTTT. The encoded protein is CASSLVAAGGELFF. The rearrangement uses TRBV7-9 and TRBJ2-2, with D tentatively TRBD2 (6 bases). The CDR3 spans 14 residues. Trimming stripped 5 bases from V and 7 bases from J, with 14 bases between. Germline CDR1 is SEHNR and CDR2 is FQNEAQ (reference sequence).

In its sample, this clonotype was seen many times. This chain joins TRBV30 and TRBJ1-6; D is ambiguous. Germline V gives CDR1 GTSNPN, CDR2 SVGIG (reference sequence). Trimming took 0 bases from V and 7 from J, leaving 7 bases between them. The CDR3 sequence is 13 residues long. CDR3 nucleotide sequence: TGTGCCTGGAGTGTGGGCGGAAATTCACCCCTCCACTTT. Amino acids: CAWSVGGNSPLHF.

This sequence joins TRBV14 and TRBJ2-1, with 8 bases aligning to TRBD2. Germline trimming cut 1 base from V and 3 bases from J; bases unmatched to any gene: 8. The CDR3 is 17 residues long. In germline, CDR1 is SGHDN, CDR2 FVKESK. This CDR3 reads CASSQGLTGGFYNEQFF. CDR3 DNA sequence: TGTGCCAGCAGCCAAGGTTTAACGGGAGGGTTCTACAATGAGCAGTTCTTC.

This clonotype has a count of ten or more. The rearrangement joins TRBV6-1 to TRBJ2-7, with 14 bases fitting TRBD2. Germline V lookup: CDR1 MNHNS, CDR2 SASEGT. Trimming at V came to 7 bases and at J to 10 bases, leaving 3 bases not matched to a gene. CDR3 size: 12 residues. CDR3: CASIGTSGSQYF. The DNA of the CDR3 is TGTGCCAGCATCGGGACTAGCGGGAGTCAGTACTTC.

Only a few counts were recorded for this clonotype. CDR3 protein: CASSAATGGPYEQYF. The CDR3 DNA follows: TGTGCCAGCAGTGCGGCGACAGGGGGCCCCTACGAGCAGTACTTC. The chain employs TRBV6-1 and TRBJ2-7; 10 bases agree with TRBD1. The length of the CDR3 is 15 residues. The germline V gene has CDR1 MNHNS and CDR2 SASEGT. The junction had 5 bases not matched to a gene; V was cut back by 4 bases and J by 2 bases.

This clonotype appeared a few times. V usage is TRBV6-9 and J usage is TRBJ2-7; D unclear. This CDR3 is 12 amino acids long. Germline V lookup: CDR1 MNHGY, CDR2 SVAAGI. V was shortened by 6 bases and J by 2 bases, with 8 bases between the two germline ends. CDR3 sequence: CASRRATYEQYF. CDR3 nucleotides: TGTGCCAGCAGAAGGGCAACCTACGAGCAGTACTTC.

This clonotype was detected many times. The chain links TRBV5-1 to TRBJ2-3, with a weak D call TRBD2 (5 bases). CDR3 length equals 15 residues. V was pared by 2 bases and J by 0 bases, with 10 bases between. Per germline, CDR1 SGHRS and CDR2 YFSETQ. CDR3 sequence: CASSFWRLSTDTQYF. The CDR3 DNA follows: TGCGCCAGCAGCTTCTGGAGGCTAAGCACAGATACGCAGTATTTT. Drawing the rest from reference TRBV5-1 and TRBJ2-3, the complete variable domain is KAGVTQTPRYLIKTRGQQVTLSCSPISGHRSVSWYQQTPGQGLQFLFEYFSETQRNKGNFPGRFSGRQFSNSRSEMNVSTLELGDSALYLCASSFWRLSTDTQYFGPGTRLTVL.

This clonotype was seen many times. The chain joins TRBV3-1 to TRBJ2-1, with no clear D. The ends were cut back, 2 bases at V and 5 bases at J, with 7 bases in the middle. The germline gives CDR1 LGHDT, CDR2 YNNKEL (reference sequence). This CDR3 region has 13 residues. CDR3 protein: CASSQLTNNEQFF. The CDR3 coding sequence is TGTGCCAGCAGCCAATTGACCAACAATGAGCAGTTCTTC.

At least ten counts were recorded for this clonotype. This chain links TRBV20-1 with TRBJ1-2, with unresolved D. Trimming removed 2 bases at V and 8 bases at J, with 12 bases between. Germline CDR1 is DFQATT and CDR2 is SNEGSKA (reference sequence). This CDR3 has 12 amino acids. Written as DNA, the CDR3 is TGCAGTGCTAGACCCTCCCTGGTCGGCTACACCTTC. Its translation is CSARPSLVGYTF.

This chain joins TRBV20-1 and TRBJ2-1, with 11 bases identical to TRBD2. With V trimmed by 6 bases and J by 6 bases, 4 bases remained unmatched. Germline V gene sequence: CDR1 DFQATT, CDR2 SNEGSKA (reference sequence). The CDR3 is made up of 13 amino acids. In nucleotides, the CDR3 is TGCAGTGCACTAGGACTAGCGGGCAATGAGCAGTTCTTC. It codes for CSALGLAGNEQFF.

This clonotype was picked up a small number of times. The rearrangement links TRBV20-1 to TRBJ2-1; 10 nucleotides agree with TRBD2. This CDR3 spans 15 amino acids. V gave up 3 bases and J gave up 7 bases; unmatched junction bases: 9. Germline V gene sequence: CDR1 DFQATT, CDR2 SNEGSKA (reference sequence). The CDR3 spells CSASPLAGEVNEQFF. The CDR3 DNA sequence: TGCAGTGCTAGCCCCCTAGCGGGAGAGGTAAATGAGCAGTTCTTC.

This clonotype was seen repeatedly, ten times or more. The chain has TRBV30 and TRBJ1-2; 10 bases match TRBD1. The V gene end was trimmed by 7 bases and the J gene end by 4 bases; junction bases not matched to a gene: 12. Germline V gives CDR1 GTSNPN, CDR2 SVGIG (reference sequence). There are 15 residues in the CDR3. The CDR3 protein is CAFGAGTGAGYGYTF. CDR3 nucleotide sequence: TGTGCCTTTGGAGCCGGGACAGGGGCGGGCTATGGCTACACCTTC.

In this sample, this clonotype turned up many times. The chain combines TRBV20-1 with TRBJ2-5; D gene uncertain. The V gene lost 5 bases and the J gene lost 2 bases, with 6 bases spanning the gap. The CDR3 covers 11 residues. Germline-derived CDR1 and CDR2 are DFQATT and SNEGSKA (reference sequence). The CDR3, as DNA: TGCAGTGCTTTAGGACAAGAGACCCAGTACTTC. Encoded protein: CSALGQETQYF.

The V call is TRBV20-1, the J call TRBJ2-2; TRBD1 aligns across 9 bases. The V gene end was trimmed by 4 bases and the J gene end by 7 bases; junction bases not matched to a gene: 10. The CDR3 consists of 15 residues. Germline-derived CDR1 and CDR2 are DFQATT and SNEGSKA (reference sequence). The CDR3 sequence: CSAKARGQGVGELFF. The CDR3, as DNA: TGCAGTGCTAAGGCCCGGGGACAGGGAGTCGGGGAGCTGTTTTTT.

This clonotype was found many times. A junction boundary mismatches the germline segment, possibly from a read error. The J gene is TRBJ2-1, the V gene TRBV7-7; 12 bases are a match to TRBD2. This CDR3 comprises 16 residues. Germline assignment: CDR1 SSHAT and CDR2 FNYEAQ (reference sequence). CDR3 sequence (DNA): TGTGCTAGCAGCTTGACCGGGACTAGCGGGCTGGATGAGCAGTTCTTC. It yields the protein CASSLTGTSGLDEQFF.

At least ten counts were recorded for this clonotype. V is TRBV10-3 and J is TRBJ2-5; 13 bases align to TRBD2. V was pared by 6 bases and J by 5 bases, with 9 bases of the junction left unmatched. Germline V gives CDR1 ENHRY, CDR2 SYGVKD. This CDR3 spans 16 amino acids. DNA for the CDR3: TGTGCCATCAGCACCGGGACTAGCGGGATCGGTGAGACCCAGTACTTC. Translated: CAISTGTSGIGETQYF.